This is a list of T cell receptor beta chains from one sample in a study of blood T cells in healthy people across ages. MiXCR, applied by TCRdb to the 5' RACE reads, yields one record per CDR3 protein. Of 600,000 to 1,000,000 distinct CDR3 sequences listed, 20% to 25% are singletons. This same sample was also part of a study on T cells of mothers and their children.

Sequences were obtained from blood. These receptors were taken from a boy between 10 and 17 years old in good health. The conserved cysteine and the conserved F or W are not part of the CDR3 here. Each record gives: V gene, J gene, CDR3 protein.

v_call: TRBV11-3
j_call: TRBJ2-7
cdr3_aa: ASSLEQGSYEQY

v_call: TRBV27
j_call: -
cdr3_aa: ASSFGQGITYEQY

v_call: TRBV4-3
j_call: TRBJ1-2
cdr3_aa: ASSQDWFSGYDFFGYT

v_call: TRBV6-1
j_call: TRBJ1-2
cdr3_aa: ASSEGRQVYGYT

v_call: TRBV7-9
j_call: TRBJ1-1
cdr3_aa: ASSFAERLGPEAF

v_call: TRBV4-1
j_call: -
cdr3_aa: ASSSGGFQSYEQY

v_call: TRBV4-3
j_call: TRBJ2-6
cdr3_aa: ASSQGGTPSGANVLT

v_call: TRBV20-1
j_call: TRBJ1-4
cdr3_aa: SAFEVSSLNEKLF

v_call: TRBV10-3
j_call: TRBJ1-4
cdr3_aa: AISGVPAEEKLF

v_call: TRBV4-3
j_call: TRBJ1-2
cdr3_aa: ASSQGTRGLYGYT

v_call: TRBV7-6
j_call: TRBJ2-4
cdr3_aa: ASSPYPRGLGKNIQY

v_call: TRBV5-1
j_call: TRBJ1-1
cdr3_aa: ASRGERVDTEAF

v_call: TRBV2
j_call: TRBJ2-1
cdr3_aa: ASSSGQGIYNEQF

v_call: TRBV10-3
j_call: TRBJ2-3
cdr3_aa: AISEMDRTSTDTQY

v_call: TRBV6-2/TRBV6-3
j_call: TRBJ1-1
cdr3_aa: ASSLTKVGTLREAF

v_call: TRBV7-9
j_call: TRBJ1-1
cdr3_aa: ASSLFGTGGTEAF

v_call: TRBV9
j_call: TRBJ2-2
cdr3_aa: ASSVGILAGVPRTGELF

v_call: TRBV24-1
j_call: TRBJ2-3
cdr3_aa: ATSDFRRVGTDTQY

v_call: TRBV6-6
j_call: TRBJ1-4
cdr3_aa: ASQGAGEKLF

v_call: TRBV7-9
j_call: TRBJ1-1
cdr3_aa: ASSLAQPEAF

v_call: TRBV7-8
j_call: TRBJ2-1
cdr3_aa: ASSFVLGVNNEQF

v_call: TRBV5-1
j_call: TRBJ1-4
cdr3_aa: ASSPGQGSFVEKLF

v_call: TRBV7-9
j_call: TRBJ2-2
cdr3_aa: ASSLALNTGELF

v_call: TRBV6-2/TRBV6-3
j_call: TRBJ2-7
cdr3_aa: ASSYFGTAGVYEQY

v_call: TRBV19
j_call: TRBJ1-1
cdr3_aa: ASSSHRNTEAF

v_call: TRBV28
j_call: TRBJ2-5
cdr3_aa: ASSLSSGGAAEETQY

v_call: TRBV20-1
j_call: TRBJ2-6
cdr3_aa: SAEQGTSGANVLT

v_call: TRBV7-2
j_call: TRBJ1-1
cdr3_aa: ASSLKSGGTEAF

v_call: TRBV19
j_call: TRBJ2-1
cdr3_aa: ASSIATSASYNEQF

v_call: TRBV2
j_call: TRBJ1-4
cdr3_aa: ASRTVPLGDEKLF

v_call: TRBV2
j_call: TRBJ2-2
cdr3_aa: ASSEARSDIVGTGELF

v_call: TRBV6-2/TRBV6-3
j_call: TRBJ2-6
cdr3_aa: ASSVLGANVLT

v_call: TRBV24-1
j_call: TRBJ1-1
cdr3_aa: ATSDTTNTEAF

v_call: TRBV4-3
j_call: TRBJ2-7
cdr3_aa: ASSQESSGKDEQY

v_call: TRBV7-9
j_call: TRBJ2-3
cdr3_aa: ASSHQPGLNTDTQY

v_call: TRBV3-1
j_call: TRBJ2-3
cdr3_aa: ASSQGFFNTDTQY

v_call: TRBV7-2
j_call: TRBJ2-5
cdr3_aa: ASSMRTGVETQY

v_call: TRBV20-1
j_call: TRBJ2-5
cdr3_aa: SARDRAVGETQY

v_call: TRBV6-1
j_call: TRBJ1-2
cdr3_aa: ASSQGARANPDYGYT

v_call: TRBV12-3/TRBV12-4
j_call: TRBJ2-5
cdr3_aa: ASSLRGESETQY

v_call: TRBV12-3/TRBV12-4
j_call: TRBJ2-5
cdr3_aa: ASTPDLDRAETQY

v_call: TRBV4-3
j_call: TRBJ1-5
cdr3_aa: ASSQRGEPQH

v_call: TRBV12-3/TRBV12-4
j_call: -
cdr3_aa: ASSRKDGSYEQY

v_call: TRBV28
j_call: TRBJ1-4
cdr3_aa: ASSPRRFPNEELF

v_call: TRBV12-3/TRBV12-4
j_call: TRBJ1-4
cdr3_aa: ASSFYLFANEKLF

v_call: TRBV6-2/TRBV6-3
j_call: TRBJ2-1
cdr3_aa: ASSLSPSGDEQF

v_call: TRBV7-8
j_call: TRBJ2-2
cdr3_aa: ASSRVAGGGTGELF

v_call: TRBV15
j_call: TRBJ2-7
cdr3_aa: ATSSVQGVLGYEQY

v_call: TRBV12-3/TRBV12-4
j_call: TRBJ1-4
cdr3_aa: ASRTGAYATNEKLF

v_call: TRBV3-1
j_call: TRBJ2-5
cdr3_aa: ASSQLAGDTQETQY

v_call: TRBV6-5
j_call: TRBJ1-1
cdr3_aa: ASWTGSADTEAF

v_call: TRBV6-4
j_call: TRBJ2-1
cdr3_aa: ASSGTSGRSPGGSYNEQF

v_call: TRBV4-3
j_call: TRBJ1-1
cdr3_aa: ASSQRFGTDNTEAF